The entry below gives a single T cell receptor beta chain sequence along with its context. The primer mix had 60 Vbeta and 13 Jbeta primers. TCRdb's table, derived via immunoSEQ multiplex PCR, lists solely in-frame clones and lacks some. The table shows 75,000 to 100,000 clones, with over 65% occurring only once. The data originate from a study of cytomegalovirus exposure and HLA in healthy donors. V was cut by 6 bases and J by 1 base, with 9 bases left in between. CDR1 is SNHLY and CDR2 is FYNNEI in the germline V gene. This CDR3 is 14 amino acids long. This TCR came from a male donor in good health and CMV-seronegative. The rearrangement links TRBV2 to TRBJ2-2; D unclear. The sequenced sample consisted of PBMCs. CDR3 region: CASREALNTGELFF. DNA of the CDR3: TGTGCCAGCAGAGAGGCCCTGAACACCGGGGAGCTGTTTTTT.